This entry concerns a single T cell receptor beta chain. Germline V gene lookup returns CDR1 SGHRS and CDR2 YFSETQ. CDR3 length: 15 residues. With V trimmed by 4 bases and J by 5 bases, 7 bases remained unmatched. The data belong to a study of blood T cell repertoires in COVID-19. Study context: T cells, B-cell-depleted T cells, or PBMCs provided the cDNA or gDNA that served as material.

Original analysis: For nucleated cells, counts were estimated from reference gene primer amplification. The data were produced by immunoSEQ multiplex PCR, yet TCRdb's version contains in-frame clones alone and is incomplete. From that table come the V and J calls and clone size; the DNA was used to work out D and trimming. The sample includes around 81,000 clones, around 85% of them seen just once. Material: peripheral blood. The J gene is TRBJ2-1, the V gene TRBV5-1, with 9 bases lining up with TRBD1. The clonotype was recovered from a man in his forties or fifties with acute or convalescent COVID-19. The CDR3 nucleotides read TGCGCCAGCAGCCTAGCAGGGACAGGGAACAATGAGCAGTTCTTC. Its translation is CASSLAGTGNNEQFF.